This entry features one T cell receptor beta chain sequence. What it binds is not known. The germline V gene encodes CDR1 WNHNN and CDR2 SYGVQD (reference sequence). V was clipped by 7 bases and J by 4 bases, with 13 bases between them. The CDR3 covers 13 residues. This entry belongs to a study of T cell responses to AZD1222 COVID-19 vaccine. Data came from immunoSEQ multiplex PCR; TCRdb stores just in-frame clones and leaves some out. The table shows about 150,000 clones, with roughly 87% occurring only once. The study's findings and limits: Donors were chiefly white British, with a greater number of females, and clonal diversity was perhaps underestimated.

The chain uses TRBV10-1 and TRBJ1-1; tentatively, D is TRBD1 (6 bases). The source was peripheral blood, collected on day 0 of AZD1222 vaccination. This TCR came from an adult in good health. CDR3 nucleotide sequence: TGCGCCAGCACGGGACATCGGGGCACTGAAGCTTTCTTT. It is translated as CASTGHRGTEAFF.